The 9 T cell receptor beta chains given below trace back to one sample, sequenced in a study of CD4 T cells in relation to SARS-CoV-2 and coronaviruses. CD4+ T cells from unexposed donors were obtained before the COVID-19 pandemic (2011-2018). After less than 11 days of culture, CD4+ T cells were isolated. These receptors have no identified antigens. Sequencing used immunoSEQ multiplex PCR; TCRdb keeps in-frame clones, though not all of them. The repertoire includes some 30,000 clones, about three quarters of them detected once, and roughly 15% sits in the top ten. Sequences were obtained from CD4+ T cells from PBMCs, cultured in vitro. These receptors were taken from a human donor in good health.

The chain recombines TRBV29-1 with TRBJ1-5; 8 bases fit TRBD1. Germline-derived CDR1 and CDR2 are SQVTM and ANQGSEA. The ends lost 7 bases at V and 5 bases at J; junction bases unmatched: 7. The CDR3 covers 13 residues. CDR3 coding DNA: TGCAGCGGCGGACAGGGCCGGGATCAGCCCCAGCATTTT. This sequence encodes CSGGQGRDQPQHF.

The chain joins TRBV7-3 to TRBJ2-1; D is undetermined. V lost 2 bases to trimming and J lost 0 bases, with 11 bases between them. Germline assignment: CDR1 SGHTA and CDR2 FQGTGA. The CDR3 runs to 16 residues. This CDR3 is CASSLGPTNSYNEQFF. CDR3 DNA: TGTGCCAGCAGCTTAGGTCCTACCAACTCCTACAATGAGCAGTTCTTC.

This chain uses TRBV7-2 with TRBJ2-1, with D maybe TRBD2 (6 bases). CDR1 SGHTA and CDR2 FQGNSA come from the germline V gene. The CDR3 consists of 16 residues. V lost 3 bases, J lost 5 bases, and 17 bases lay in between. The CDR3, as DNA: TGTGCCAGCAGCTTGAGGTCCGCGGGGCGCAACAATGAGCAGTTCTTC. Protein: CASSLRSAGRNNEQFF.

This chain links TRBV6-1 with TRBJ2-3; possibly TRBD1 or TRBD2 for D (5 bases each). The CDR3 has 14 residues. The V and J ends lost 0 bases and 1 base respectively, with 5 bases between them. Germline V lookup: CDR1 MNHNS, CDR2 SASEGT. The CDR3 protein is CASSEAGGTDTQYF. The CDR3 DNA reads TGTGCCAGCAGTGAAGCGGGGGGCACAGATACGCAGTATTTT.

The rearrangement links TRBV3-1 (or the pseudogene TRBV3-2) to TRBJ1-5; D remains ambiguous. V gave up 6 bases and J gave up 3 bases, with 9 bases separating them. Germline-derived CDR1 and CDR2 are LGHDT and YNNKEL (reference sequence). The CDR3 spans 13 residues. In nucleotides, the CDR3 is TGTGCCAGCAGTCGACGGAACAATCAGCCCCAGCATTTT. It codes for CASSRRNNQPQHF.

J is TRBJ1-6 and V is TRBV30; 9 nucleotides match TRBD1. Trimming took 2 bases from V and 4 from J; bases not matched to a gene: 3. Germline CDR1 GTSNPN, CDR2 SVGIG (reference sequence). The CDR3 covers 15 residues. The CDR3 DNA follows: TGTGCCTGGAGTACAGGGGGCGCGTATAATTCACCCCTCCACTTT. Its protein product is CAWSTGGAYNSPLHF.

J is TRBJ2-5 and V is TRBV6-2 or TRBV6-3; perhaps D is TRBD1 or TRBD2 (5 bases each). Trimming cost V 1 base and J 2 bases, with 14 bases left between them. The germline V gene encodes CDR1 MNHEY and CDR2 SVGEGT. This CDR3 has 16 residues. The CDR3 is CASSYYPGRLQETQYF. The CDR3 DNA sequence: TGTGCCAGCAGTTACTACCCGGGACGGCTACAAGAGACCCAGTACTTC.

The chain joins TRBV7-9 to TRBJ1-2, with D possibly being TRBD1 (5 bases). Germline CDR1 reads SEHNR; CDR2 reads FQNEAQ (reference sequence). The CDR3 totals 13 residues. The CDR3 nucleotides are TGTGCTAGCGGGGCACTCCTTAACTATGGCTACACCTTC. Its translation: CASGALLNYGYTF.

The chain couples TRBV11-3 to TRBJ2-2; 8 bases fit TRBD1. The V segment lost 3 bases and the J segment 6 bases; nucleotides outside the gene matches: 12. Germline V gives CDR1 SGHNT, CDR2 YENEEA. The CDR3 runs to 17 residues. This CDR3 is CASSFPGQGDLPGELFF. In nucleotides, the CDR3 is TGTGCCAGCAGCTTTCCCGGACAGGGAGATCTCCCCGGGGAGCTGTTTTTT.